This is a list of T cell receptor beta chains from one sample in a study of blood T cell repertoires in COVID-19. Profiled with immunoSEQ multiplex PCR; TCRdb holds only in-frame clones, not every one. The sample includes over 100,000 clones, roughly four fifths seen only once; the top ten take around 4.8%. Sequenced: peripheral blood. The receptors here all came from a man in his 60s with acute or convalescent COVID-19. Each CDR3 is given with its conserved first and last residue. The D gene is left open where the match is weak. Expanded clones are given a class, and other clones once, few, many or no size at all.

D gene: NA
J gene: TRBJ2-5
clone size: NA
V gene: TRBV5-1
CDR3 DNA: TGCGCCAGCAGCTTGGCCTCGGCGGGGAAAGAGACCCAGTACTTC
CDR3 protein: CASSLASAGKETQYF

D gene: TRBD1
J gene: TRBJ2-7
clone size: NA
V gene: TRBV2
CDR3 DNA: TGTGCCAGCAGTCGGGACAGGCCCTCCTCCTACGAGCAGTACTTC
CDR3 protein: CASSRDRPSSYEQYF

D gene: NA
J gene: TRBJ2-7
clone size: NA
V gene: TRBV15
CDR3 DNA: TGTGCCACCAGCCCGCACGGGACTCTCTCCTACGAGCAGTACTTC
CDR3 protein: CATSPHGTLSYEQYF

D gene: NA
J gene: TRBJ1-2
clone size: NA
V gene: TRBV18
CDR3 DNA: TGTGCCAGCTCACCCCCGGGGGATAGGTTTGATCTTCGTGGCTACACCTTC
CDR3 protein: CASSPPGDRFDLRGYTF

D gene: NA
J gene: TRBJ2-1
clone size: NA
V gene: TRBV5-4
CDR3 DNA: TGTGCCAGCAGCTTGGCTACTAGTTACAATGAGCAGTTCTTC
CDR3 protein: CASSLATSYNEQFF

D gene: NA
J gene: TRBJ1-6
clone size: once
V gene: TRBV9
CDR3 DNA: TGTGCCAGCAGCGTAGTCGACAGTTCTAATTCACCCCTCCACTTT
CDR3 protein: CASSVVDSSNSPLHF

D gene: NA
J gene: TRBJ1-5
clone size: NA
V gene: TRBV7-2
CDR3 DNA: TGTGCCAGCAGCCCCACTTACATATATAGCAATCAGCCCCAGCACTTT
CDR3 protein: CASSPTYIYSNQPQHF

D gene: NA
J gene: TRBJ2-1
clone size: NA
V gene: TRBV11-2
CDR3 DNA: TGTGCCAGCCGCTCCGCGGGTTACTCCTACAATGAGCAGTTCTTC
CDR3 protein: CASRSAGYSYNEQFF

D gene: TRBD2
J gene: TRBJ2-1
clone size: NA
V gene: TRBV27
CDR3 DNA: TGTGCCAGCAGTTTTGCGGGGGAGAGCTCCTACAATGAGCAGTTCTTC
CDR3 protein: CASSFAGESSYNEQFF

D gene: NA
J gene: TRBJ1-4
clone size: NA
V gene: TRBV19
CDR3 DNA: TGTGCCAGTATGAAGAGGACTAATGAAAAACTGTTTTTT
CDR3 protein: CASMKRTNEKLFF

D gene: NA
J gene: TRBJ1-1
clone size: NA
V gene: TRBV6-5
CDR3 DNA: TGTGCCAGCAGTTACTCCCTGGGCCCCCTAAGCAAAAAGACTTTCTTT
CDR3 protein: CASSYSLGPLSKKTFF

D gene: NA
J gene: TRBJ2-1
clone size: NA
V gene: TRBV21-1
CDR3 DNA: TGTGCCAGCAGCAAAGAGGGGTTCGGCTCCTACAATGAGCAGTTCTTC
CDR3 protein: CASSKEGFGSYNEQFF

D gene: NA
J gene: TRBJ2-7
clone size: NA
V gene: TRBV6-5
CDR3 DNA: TGTGCCAGCAGTTACGGGCCAAACTACGAGCAGTACTTC
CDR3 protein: CASSYGPNYEQYF

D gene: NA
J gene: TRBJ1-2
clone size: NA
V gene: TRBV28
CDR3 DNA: TGTGCCAGCAGTCCGCCGGGGGGGAGCTATGGCTACACCTTC
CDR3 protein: CASSPPGGSYGYTF

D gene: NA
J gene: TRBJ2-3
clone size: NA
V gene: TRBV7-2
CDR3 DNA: TGTGCCAGCAGCTTAGACCGGGGGACAGATACGCAGTATTTT
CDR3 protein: CASSLDRGTDTQYF

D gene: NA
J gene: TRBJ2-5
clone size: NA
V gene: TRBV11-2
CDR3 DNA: TGTGCCAGCAGCTTATTATTAAACCAAGAGACCCAGTACTTC
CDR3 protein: CASSLLLNQETQYF

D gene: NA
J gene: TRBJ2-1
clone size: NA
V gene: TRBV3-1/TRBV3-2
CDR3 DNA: TGTGCCAGCAGCCCAATAACGGGGGGCCATGAGCAGTTCTTC
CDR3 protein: CASSPITGGHEQFF

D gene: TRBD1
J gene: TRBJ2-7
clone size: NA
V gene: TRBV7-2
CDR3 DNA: TGTGCCAGCAGCGACAGAACCGGGACAGGGACCTACGAGCAGTACTTC
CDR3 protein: CASSDRTGTGTYEQYF

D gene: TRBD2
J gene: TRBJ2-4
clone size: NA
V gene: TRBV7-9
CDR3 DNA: TGTGCCAGCGGCTCACTAGCGGGCAGGGGTGACATTCAGTACTTC
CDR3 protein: CASGSLAGRGDIQYF

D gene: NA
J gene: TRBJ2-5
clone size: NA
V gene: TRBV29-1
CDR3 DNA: TGCAGCGTTGAAAGGAGTTCAGGGGATCAAGAGACCCAGTACTTC
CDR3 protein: CSVERSSGDQETQYF